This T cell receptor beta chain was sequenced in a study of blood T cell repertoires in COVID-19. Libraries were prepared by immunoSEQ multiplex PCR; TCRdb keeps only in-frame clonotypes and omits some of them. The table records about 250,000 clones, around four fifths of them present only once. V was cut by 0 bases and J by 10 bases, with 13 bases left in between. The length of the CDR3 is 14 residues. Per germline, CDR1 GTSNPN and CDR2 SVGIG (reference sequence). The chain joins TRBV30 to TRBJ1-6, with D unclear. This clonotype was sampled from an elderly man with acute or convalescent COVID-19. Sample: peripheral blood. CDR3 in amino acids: CAWSVLTSESPLHF. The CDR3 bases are TGTGCCTGGAGTGTACTCACGAGCGAGTCACCCCTCCACTTT.